This TCR beta chain was sequenced for a study of beta chain features in type 1 diabetes. Whole-study findings and limits: Shorter TCRB CDR3s, moderately but significantly so, were found in Type 1 diabetes patients in all four CD4+ subsets.

This clone was counted only a few times. Antigen specificity is unknown. What was sequenced were expressed TCRB transcripts, since all of the isolated RNA had been reverse transcribed. The assay was immunoSEQ multiplex PCR, and TCRdb's table has in-frame clones only and misses some. Here the sample spans 680,000 or so clones, around 15% being singletons. Losses at the gene ends were 4 bases for V and 5 bases for J; bases not matched to a gene: 6. The CDR3 spans 14 residues. CDR1 is MDHEN and CDR2 is SYDVKM in the germline V gene. The chain combines TRBV28 with TRBJ2-3, with 7 bases identical to TRBD2. The sequenced sample consisted of naive CD4+ T cells from blood. The source is a man between 18 and 35 years old in good health. The CDR3 reads CASSSSGSLDTQYF. The CDR3 bases are TGTGCCAGCAGTTCTAGCGGTAGCTTAGATACGCAGTATTTT.